The 6 T cell receptor beta chains below all came from one sample that was sequenced in a study of shared clonotypes between healthy human individuals. Some clones are missing from TCRdb's copy, which holds only in-frame ones; the method was immunoSEQ multiplex PCR. The sample consists of 100,000 to 120,000 clones, 55% to 70% of them appearing once. The sample consisted of memory CD8+ T cells sorted from blood. Subset indicated: CD45RO+ cells pooled with CCR7-negative TemRA cells. All receptors come from a woman aged 25-40 years in good health.

V is TRBV19 and J is TRBJ2-7; D might be TRBD1 or TRBD2, each matching 6 bases. Germline V gene sequence: CDR1 LNHDA, CDR2 SQIVND (reference sequence). With 3 bases removed from V and 3 bases from J, the gap between germline ends came to 18 bases. This CDR3 has 16 residues. Written as DNA, the CDR3 is TGTGCCAGTAGTATCGGGGGACCCCAGGGGAGCTACGAGCAGTACTTC. Residues: CASSIGGPQGSYEQYF.

This rearrangement joins TRBV6-1 to TRBJ2-7, with TRBD2 matching over 14 bases. V lost 8 bases, J lost 5 bases, and 8 bases stayed unmatched. The CDR3 is made up of 15 amino acids. Germline loops: CDR1 MNHNS, CDR2 SASEGT. CDR3 protein: CASCDGTSGRDEQYF. The CDR3 nucleotides read TGTGCCAGCTGCGACGGGACTAGCGGGAGAGACGAGCAGTACTTC.

The J gene is TRBJ2-3, the V gene TRBV6-6; 9 positions match TRBD2. With 5 bases clipped from V and 4 bases from J, the junction kept 7 bases outside the gene matches. This CDR3 contains 15 residues. Germline assignment: CDR1 MNHNY and CDR2 SVGAGI (reference sequence). The CDR3 here is CASSELSGSSDTQYF. CDR3 bases: TGTGCCAGCAGTGAGCTTAGCGGGAGCTCAGATACGCAGTATTTT.

This clone was seen once. This chain links TRBV28 with TRBJ2-7, with D possibly matching TRBD1 (5 bases). Trimming stripped 2 bases from V and 5 bases from J, with 13 bases between. Germline CDR1 is MDHEN and CDR2 is SYDVKM. The CDR3 loop spans 14 amino acids. The CDR3 protein is CASSLTRVPHEQYF. DNA of the CDR3: TGTGCCAGCAGTTTAACCAGGGTGCCCCACGAGCAGTACTTC.

The rearrangement links TRBV5-1 to TRBJ2-7; D is undetermined. In germline, CDR1 is SGHRS, CDR2 YFSETQ. This CDR3 has 15 amino acids. Trimming left V 3 bases short and J 2 bases short, with 15 bases between. The CDR3 sequence: CASSSLGGLTYEQYF. CDR3 DNA sequence: TGCGCCAGCAGCTCTTTGGGCGGTCTAACCTACGAGCAGTACTTC.

This clone appeared many times. The chain links TRBV6-1 to TRBJ2-2, with 7 bases aligning to TRBD1. CDR1 and CDR2 (germline): MNHNS, SASEGT. Trimming took 7 bases from V and 3 from J; bases not matched to a gene: 5. This CDR3 comprises 14 residues. The CDR3: CASTPGTDTGELFF. CDR3 in DNA: TGTGCCAGCACTCCAGGGACAGACACCGGGGAGCTGTTTTTT.